This T cell receptor (beta chain) was identified during a study of T cell repertoires in cytomegalovirus infection (dated 2019 in TCRdb). With regard to the full study: Recently identified HLA-C-restricted CMV epitopes, whose presentation resists viral immunomodulation, were targeted by peptide stimulations together with well-studied HLA-B-restricted epitopes. Donor HLA type was relevant to the analysis, as public TCR beta signatures indicated carriage of CMV infection together with the matching HLA type.

This specimen's treatment or condition label, interpreted: in vitro stimulation with specific CMV peptide epitopes to enrich CMV-specific T cells. Worth noting for this clonotype: Its recognized antigen is unknown. At one of its ends the junction is not consistent with the germline gene, which may arise from a read error.

Counted from cysteine to phenylalanine, this CDR3 has 13 amino acids. Kept here is only the CDR3 DNA, which spans 39 bases and is read in frame from base 1. CDR1 LGHDT and CDR2 YNNKEL are derived from the germline V gene (reference sequence). Overall study outcomes, separate from this receptor: In the ex vivo response, HLA-C-restricted CMV-specific TCR beta clonotypes were dominant, and in two of eight donors the single most frequent clonotype came from this HLA-C-restricted group. In both this cohort and an independent cohort of 352 donors, the cumulative frequency of public TCR beta family members distinguished carriers of CMV infection plus the relevant HLA type.

Sequencing was carried out with an Illumina HiSeq 1500. The public reads were reprocessed in TCRdb via fastp at Q25 and MiXCR, keeping in-frame beta chains. Rows are combined by CDR3 protein, so each entry shows the most common genes and DNA. The sample has approximately 1,000,000 distinct CDR3 sequences on record, 31% of them singletons. The top ten clonotypes cover under 15% of the sample. The clonotype was recovered from a human donor in good health (CMV status not recorded). Some clones in this sample may be carry-over from other donors' samples. The input for sequencing was cultured CD8+ T cells from PBMCs, taken from culture after CMV antigen stimulation. The chain joins TRBV3-1 to TRBJ2-5; possibly the D gene is TRBD1, per 6 matching bases. CDR3 region: CVSSLRTEETQYF. At the DNA level, the sequence is TGTGTCAGCAGCCTACGGACAGAAGAGACCCAGTACTTC.